The entry below describes one T cell receptor beta chain. Germline V gives CDR1 LNHDA, CDR2 SQIVND (reference sequence). V lost 7 bases and J lost 7, with 10 bases in between. The CDR3 length is 11 residues. It was during active infection that Seattle patients were enrolled and then longitudinally followed. This entry belongs to a study of blood T cell repertoires in COVID-19. Across the whole study: Sites in the United States, Italy and Spain provided acute and convalescent COVID-19 samples. In each case, the material was cDNA or gDNA derived from T cells, B-cell-depleted T cells, or PBMCs.

As processed by the authors: Reference gene primer amplification yielded estimated nucleated cell counts. Here immunoSEQ multiplex PCR was the method, and the copy in TCRdb shows in-frame clones only, minus some. V, J and clone size were drawn from that table, and D and trimming were deduced from the DNA. The sample yields about 300,000 clones, roughly nine tenths seen once. The source material was peripheral blood. The receptor comes from a woman aged 25 to 39 with COVID-19, enrolled during active disease. This chain uses TRBV19 with TRBJ1-2; D may be TRBD1 (5 bases). The CDR3 here is CASIGGGGYTF. The CDR3 bases are TGTGCCAGTATCGGGGGTGGTGGCTACACCTTC.